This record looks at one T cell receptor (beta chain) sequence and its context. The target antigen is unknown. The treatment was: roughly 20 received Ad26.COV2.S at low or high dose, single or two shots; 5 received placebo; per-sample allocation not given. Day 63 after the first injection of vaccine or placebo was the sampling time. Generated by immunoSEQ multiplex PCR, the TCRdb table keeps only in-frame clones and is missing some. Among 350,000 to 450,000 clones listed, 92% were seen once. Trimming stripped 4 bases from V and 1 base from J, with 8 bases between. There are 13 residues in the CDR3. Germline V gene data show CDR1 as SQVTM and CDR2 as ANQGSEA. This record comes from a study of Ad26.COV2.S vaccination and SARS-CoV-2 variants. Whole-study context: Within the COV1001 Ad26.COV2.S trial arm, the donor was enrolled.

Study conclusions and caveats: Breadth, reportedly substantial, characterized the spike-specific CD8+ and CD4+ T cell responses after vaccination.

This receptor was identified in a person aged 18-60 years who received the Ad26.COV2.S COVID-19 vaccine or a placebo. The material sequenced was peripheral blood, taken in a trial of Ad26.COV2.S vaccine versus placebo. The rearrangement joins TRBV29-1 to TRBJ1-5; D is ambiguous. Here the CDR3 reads CSVVSGSNQPQHF. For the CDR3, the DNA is TGCAGCGTTGTTAGCGGGAGCAATCAGCCCCAGCATTTT.